These T cell receptor beta chains were read from a single sample in a study of CD8 T cells in Susac syndrome. Each CDR3 protein gets one entry after TCRdb re-called the immunoSEQ multiplex PCR reads with MiXCR. Here the sample spans approximately 94,000 distinct CDR3 sequences, approximately 95% being singletons. Source material: CD8+ T cells from PBMCs. These receptors all stem from a human donor with Susac syndrome. CDR3s leave out the opening cysteine and the closing phenylalanine or tryptophan. Each record gives: V gene, CDR3 protein.

>TRBV5-6
ASSSNYYQETQY
>TRBV11-2
ASRMVRGPYEQY
>TRBV29-1
SVRQANYEQY
>TRBV29-1
SVAFLLGNEQF
>TRBV19
ASSSWDFAEAF
>TRBV5-1
ASSSSDRENEKLF
>TRBV9
ASSVEAGDLEQY
>TRBV3-1
ASSMGPATNEKLF
>TRBV6-5
ASSYSTWVPPRTEAF
>TRBV13
ASSDNEQF
>TRBV15
ATSRGDSPTDTQY
>TRBV5-1
ASSDNRKASGNTIY
>TRBV12-3/TRBV12-4
ASSSGGKLF
>TRBV15
ATSIDRGGPYGYT
>TRBV12-3/TRBV12-4
ASSIQGHQETQY